One T cell receptor (beta chain) is described in this entry. Its antigen is undetermined. Measured with immunoSEQ multiplex PCR; TCRdb has only the in-frame clones, and not every one. The sample has about 50,000 clones, 79% seen once. The data belong to a study of OX40 agonist ivuxolimab in advanced cancers. Study-level information: Three patients had partial responses: one hepatocellular carcinoma, two cutaneous melanoma. Study-wide points: At 0.1 to 3.0 mg/kg, CD4+ and CD8+ blood T cells expanded clonally by week 6. Expanded peripheral T-cell antigen specificity went undetermined.

This CDR3 is built from 15 residues. Trimming removed 6 bases from V and 5 bases from J, with 19 bases in between. Per the germline V gene, CDR1 is MNHEY and CDR2 is SVGAGI. The source material was CD4+ or CD8+ T cells sorted from blood, sampled in a trial of the OX40 agonist ivuxolimab. The TCR sequence derives from an adult with an advanced solid tumor such as melanoma, head and neck, liver or kidney cancer. V usage is TRBV6-5 and J usage is TRBJ1-1, with TRBD1 as a possible D gene (6 bases). The CDR3 is CASRRSKQGLTEAFF. As DNA, the CDR3 is TGTGCCAGCAGAAGGAGTAAACAGGGTTTGACTGAAGCTTTCTTT.